A selection of T cell receptor beta chains follows, all from one sample in a study of blood T cell repertoires in COVID-19. The repertoire was sequenced with immunoSEQ multiplex PCR; TCRdb's copy has only in-frame clones and lacks some. This table holds around 230,000 clones, about nine tenths found once. The sequenced material came from PBMCs or T cells enriched from blood (not recorded which). The receptors come from a woman aged 40 to 55 with acute COVID-19. CDR3s include the opening cysteine and the closing phenylalanine or tryptophan. The order of the fields is clone size, J gene, V gene, D gene, CDR3 protein, CDR3 DNA. The D gene is left open where the match is weak. Size is stated for part of the rows, as once, few or many counts, or as a class when the clone is expanded.

size: once
J: TRBJ1-5
V: TRBV5-5
D: -
CDR3: CASSVSGSNQPQHF
DNA: TGTGCCAGCAGCGTATCAGGGAGCAATCAGCCCCAGCATTTT

size: few
J: TRBJ1-5
V: TRBV19
D: -
CDR3: CASSINREINQPQHF
DNA: TGTGCCAGTAGTATAAACAGGGAAATCAATCAGCCCCAGCATTTT

size: -
J: TRBJ1-2
V: TRBV9
D: -
CDR3: CASSTRQQVDYGYTF
DNA: TGTGCCAGCAGCACCCGCCAACAGGTTGACTATGGCTACACCTTC

size: -
J: TRBJ1-2
V: TRBV12-3/TRBV12-4
D: -
CDR3: CASSLGTGYGYTF
DNA: TGTGCCAGCAGTTTGGGTACAGGGTATGGCTACACCTTC

size: -
J: TRBJ1-1
V: TRBV9
D: -
CDR3: CARSRDKEAFF
DNA: TGTGCCAGATCTAGGGACAAGGAAGCTTTCTTT

size: -
J: TRBJ1-2
V: TRBV19
D: -
CDR3: CASSLQMQANYGYTF
DNA: TGTGCCAGTAGTCTCCAGATGCAAGCTAACTATGGCTACACCTTC

size: -
J: TRBJ1-3
V: TRBV4-2
D: -
CDR3: CASSQEESPGNTIYF
DNA: TGTGCCAGCAGCCAGGAGGAGAGCCCTGGAAACACCATATATTTT

size: once
J: TRBJ1-2
V: TRBV12-3/TRBV12-4
D: -
CDR3: CASTLGAGYGYTF
DNA: TGTGCCAGCACCCTCGGAGCCGGCTATGGCTACACCTTC

size: -
J: TRBJ2-7
V: TRBV13
D: TRBD2
CDR3: CASSLGLTGGLHEQYF
DNA: TGTGCCAGCAGCTTAGGCCTAACGGGGGGGTTGCACGAGCAGTACTTC

size: -
J: TRBJ2-5
V: TRBV5-1
D: TRBD2
CDR3: CASRPTSGGKAETQYF
DNA: TGCGCCAGCAGACCGACTAGCGGGGGGAAAGCAGAGACCCAGTACTTC

size: -
J: TRBJ1-5
V: TRBV2
D: -
CDR3: CASCRSGVNQPQHF
DNA: TGTGCCAGCTGCCGATCAGGGGTTAATCAGCCCCAGCATTTT

size: -
J: TRBJ1-2
V: TRBV2
D: -
CDR3: CASSRQDSYGYTF
DNA: TGTGCCAGCAGTAGACAGGACTCCTATGGCTACACCTTC

size: -
J: TRBJ2-3
V: TRBV19
D: TRBD2
CDR3: CASSIDGTSGGIFVSDTQYF
DNA: TGTGCCAGTAGTATAGATGGGACTAGCGGGGGGATCTTTGTCTCAGATACGCAGTATTTT

size: once
J: TRBJ1-1
V: TRBV6-2/TRBV6-3
D: -
CDR3: CASSYSYQAEAFF
DNA: TGTGCCAGCAGTTACTCGTACCAGGCGGAAGCTTTCTTT

size: -
J: TRBJ1-5
V: TRBV19
D: -
CDR3: CASSMGGANQPQHF
DNA: TGTGCCAGTAGTATGGGGGGGGCTAATCAGCCCCAGCATTTT

size: -
J: TRBJ1-1
V: TRBV5-1
D: -
CDR3: CASSLETGRGTEAFF
DNA: TGCGCCAGCAGTCTGGAGACAGGCCGTGGGACTGAAGCTTTCTTT

size: -
J: TRBJ1-2
V: TRBV7-3
D: -
CDR3: CASSPDTTNYGYTF
DNA: TGTGCCAGCAGCCCAGACACAACTAACTATGGCTACACCTTC

size: -
J: TRBJ2-1
V: TRBV11-2
D: TRBD2
CDR3: CASSLVTGLAGNEQFF
DNA: TGTGCCAGCAGCTTAGTCACGGGACTAGCGGGGAATGAGCAGTTCTTC

size: -
J: TRBJ2-1
V: TRBV19
D: -
CDR3: CASSVAFGSYNEQFF
DNA: TGTGCCAGTAGTGTCGCCTTCGGGTCCTACAATGAGCAGTTCTTC

size: -
J: TRBJ1-1
V: TRBV19
D: -
CDR3: CASSIDRGEAFF
DNA: TGTGCCAGTAGTATAGATCGTGGCGAAGCTTTCTTT

size: -
J: TRBJ1-6
V: TRBV6-4
D: -
CDR3: CASSDSTGDNSPLHF
DNA: TGTGCCAGCAGTGACTCTACGGGGGACAATTCACCCCTCCACTTT

size: -
J: TRBJ1-2
V: TRBV20-1
D: -
CDR3: CSATLNYGYTF
DNA: TGCAGTGCTACCTTGAACTATGGCTACACCTTC

size: -
J: TRBJ1-1
V: TRBV29-1
D: -
CDR3: CSGAGVGTEAFF
DNA: TGCAGCGGGGCAGGCGTTGGTACTGAAGCTTTCTTT

size: -
J: TRBJ1-3
V: TRBV6-6
D: -
CDR3: CASSLGNTIYF
DNA: TGTGCCAGCAGTTTAGGAAACACCATATATTTT

size: -
J: TRBJ2-2
V: TRBV7-5
D: -
CDR3: CARRHAAGGRGELFF
DNA: TGTGCCAGAAGGCACGCGGCCGGCGGAAGAGGGGAGCTGTTTTTT

size: -
J: TRBJ2-1
V: TRBV5-1
D: TRBD1
CDR3: CASTFGTGGYNEQFF
DNA: TGCGCCAGCACCTTTGGGACAGGGGGCTACAATGAGCAGTTCTTC

size: -
J: TRBJ1-4
V: TRBV15
D: -
CDR3: CATSKGAGATNEKLFF
DNA: TGTGCCACCAGCAAAGGCGCGGGGGCAACTAATGAAAAACTGTTTTTT

size: -
J: TRBJ2-1
V: TRBV7-3
D: -
CDR3: CASSPPGENEQFF
DNA: TGTGCCAGCAGCCCCCCCGGGGAGAATGAGCAGTTCTTC

size: -
J: TRBJ1-2
V: TRBV6-2/TRBV6-3
D: TRBD1
CDR3: CASRYRGNNYGYTF
DNA: TGTGCCAGCAGATACAGGGGGAACAACTATGGCTACACCTTC

size: -
J: TRBJ2-3
V: TRBV9
D: TRBD2
CDR3: CASSPSTSGISDTQYF
DNA: TGTGCCAGCAGCCCCTCGACTAGCGGGATTAGTGATACGCAGTATTTT

size: -
J: TRBJ1-5
V: TRBV6-5
D: -
CDR3: CASSYEGGGGQPQHF
DNA: TGTGCCAGCAGTTATGAGGGGGGCGGGGGTCAGCCCCAGCATTTT

size: -
J: TRBJ1-2
V: TRBV9
D: -
CDR3: CASSPDKGIYGYTF
DNA: TGTGCCAGCAGCCCGGACAAAGGCATCTATGGCTACACCTTC

size: -
J: TRBJ1-4
V: TRBV5-5
D: -
CDR3: CASSLTRATNEKLFF
DNA: TGTGCCAGCAGCCTGACACGTGCAACTAATGAAAAACTGTTTTTT